What follows are 22 T cell receptor beta chains derived from one specimen sequenced in a study of OX40 agonist ivuxolimab in advanced cancers. Clones were sequenced by immunoSEQ multiplex PCR, and TCRdb holds only the in-frame ones, with some missing. The sample lists around 76,000 clones; just under 85% were seen once. The source was CD4+ or CD8+ T cells sorted from blood, collected in a trial of the OX40 agonist ivuxolimab. The receptor source for this set is an adult with an advanced solid tumor such as melanoma, head and neck, liver or kidney cancer.

V and J are TRBV5-1 and TRBJ1-6; D is ambiguous. This CDR3 has 13 residues. CDR1 is SGHRS, CDR2 YFSETQ, per germline. V shed 6 bases and J shed 5 bases, with 9 bases lying between them. The CDR3 spells CASKTDNNSPLHF. The CDR3 DNA reads as TGCGCCAGCAAGACTGATAATAATTCACCCCTCCACTTT.

This rearrangement joins TRBV11-2 to TRBJ2-5, with 7 positions matching TRBD1. The germline CDR1 and CDR2 sequences are SGHAT and FQNNGV. Trimming removed 2 bases from V and 6 bases from J; junction bases left unmatched: 6. The CDR3 is made up of 14 amino acids. Written as DNA, the CDR3 is TGTGCCAGCAGCTTACAAACAGGGGATAAGACCCAGTACTTC. Residues: CASSLQTGDKTQYF.

CDR3 nucleotide sequence: TGTGCCAGCAGCTTAGTTCCTGGATTCTACGAGCAGTACTTC. It translates to CASSLVPGFYEQYF. The V gene is TRBV7-8, the J gene TRBJ2-7; unclear D gene. The CDR3 totals 14 residues. Germline values: CDR1 SGHVS, CDR2 FQNEAQ. Trimming shortened V by 1 base and J by 3 bases, and 10 bases separated the two germline ends.

The chain joins TRBV13 to TRBJ2-3, with 14 bases matching TRBD2. Losses at the gene ends were 5 bases for V and 0 bases for J; bases not matched to a gene: 4. CDR1 and CDR2 from the germline V gene are PRHDT and FYEKMQ (reference sequence). There are 17 residues in the CDR3. In DNA, the CDR3 is TGTGCCAGCAGCCCGTGGACTAGCGGGGGGAGCACAGATACGCAGTATTTT. This gives the protein CASSPWTSGGSTDTQYF.

The V gene is TRBV7-8, the J gene TRBJ2-1; no reliable D call. This CDR3 is 18 amino acids long. V was clipped by 2 bases and J by 8 bases, with 25 bases between them. Germline CDR1 and CDR2: SGHVS and FQNEAQ. The CDR3 nucleotides are TGTGCCAGCAGCTTACCTCTAGACCGAGGTTTAGGTACGGATGAGCAGTTCTTC. This encodes CASSLPLDRGLGTDEQFF. Full variable domain (rest looked up from reference TRBV7-8 and TRBJ2-1): GAGVSQSPRYKVAKRGQDVALRCDPISGHVSLFWYQQALGQGPEFLTYFQNEAQLDKSGLPSDRFFAERPEGSVSTLKIQRTQQEDSAVYLCASSLPLDRGLGTDEQFFGPGTRLTVL.

The rearrangement links TRBV7-9 to TRBJ2-7; TRBD1 might be the D (6 bases). This CDR3 region has 14 residues. Looked up from germline, CDR1 is SEHNR and CDR2 is FQNEAQ (reference sequence). The germline V and J ends were trimmed by 8 bases and 2 bases, with 16 bases remaining between them. Here the CDR3 reads CASRGQTTTYEQYF. CDR3 DNA sequence: TGTGCCAGCCGCGGACAGACGACCACCTACGAGCAGTACTTC. Combining the CDR3 with reference TRBV7-9 and TRBJ2-7 gives the whole variable domain DTGVSQNPRHKITKRGQNVTFRCDPISEHNRLYWYRQTLGQGPEFLTYFQNEAQLEKSRLLSDRFSAERPKGSFSTLEIQRTEQGDSAMYLCASRGQTTTYEQYFGPGTRLTVT.

This clone has just a few counts. The chain has TRBV28 and TRBJ2-7; either TRBD1 or TRBD2 may fit D (5 bases each). Germline lookup yields CDR1 MDHEN and CDR2 SYDVKM. The V end lost 5 bases, the J end lost 0 bases, and 23 bases lay between the germline ends. This CDR3 has 18 residues. CDR3 amino acids: CASSLTKTRDVDSYEQYF. The CDR3 DNA follows: TGTGCCAGCAGTCTCACTAAAACCCGGGACGTAGACTCCTACGAGCAGTACTTC.

J is TRBJ1-4 and V is TRBV6-1; D unresolved. The CDR3 totals 15 residues. CDR1 and CDR2 (germline): MNHNS, SASEGT. Trimming took off 6 bases at V and 0 bases at J, with 11 bases between the two ends. The CDR3 loop reads CASSRNTATNEKLFF. As DNA, the CDR3 is TGTGCCAGCAGCCGGAACACAGCAACTAATGAAAAACTGTTTTTT.

The V call is TRBV18, the J call TRBJ2-2; D gene unclear. Trimming cost V 3 bases and J 3 bases, with 11 bases left between them. This CDR3 has 15 amino acids. The germline V gene has CDR1 KGHSH and CDR2 LQKENI. CDR3 loop: CASSPAVGYTGELFF. The CDR3 DNA reads as TGTGCCAGCTCACCTGCTGTCGGGTACACCGGGGAGCTGTTTTTT.

The genes are TRBV4-2 and TRBJ2-4; TRBD1 might be the D (6 bases). Germline V gene sequence: CDR1 LGHNA, CDR2 YNFKEQ. The length of the CDR3 is 14 residues. V was cut by 5 bases and J by 10 bases, with 18 bases left in between. Here the CDR3 reads CASSFNREGDIQYF. CDR3 nucleotide sequence: TGTGCCAGCAGCTTCAACAGGGAAGGAGATATTCAGTACTTC.

The V gene is TRBV7-3, the J gene TRBJ2-3; unclear D gene. There are 13 residues in the CDR3. Germline-derived CDR1 and CDR2 are SGHTA and FQGTGA. V dropped 5 bases and J dropped 5 bases, with 11 bases sitting between them. CDR3 DNA: TGTGCCAGCAGCCCCCAAAAAAAAGATACGCAGTATTTT. Translation: CASSPQKKDTQYF.

The rearrangement uses TRBV27 and TRBJ2-5; tentative D call: TRBD2 (6 bases). V was shortened by 5 bases and J by 4 bases, with 17 bases between the two germline ends. CDR1 and CDR2 from the germline V gene are MNHEY and SMNVEV (reference sequence). The CDR3 sequence is 15 residues long. CDR3 region: CASSATGTLGETQYF. The CDR3, as DNA: TGTGCCAGCAGTGCGACCGGGACTCTAGGAGAGACCCAGTACTTC.

The chain links TRBV4-1 to TRBJ2-3, with a tentative D call TRBD1 (7 bases). V lost 0 bases to trimming and J lost 3 bases, with 13 bases between them. From germline, CDR1 is MGHRA and CDR2 YSYEKL. CDR3 size: 16 residues. CDR3 amino acids: CASSQDLQGRTDTQYF. CDR3 nucleotides: TGCGCCAGCAGCCAAGATTTACAGGGGAGGACAGATACGCAGTATTTT.

The rearrangement links TRBV28 to TRBJ2-5; TRBD1 aligns across 8 bases. Trimming cost V 6 bases and J 5 bases; bases outside gene matches: 11. The CDR3 contains 15 residues. Germline CDR1 MDHEN, CDR2 SYDVKM. The CDR3 protein is CASRIRGRVSETQYF. In DNA, the CDR3 is TGTGCCAGCAGGATCAGGGGGCGCGTTTCGGAGACCCAGTACTTC. The full variable domain, rest sourced from reference TRBV28 and TRBJ2-5, is DVKVTQSSRYLVKRTGEKVFLECVQDMDHENMFWYRQDPGLGLRLIYFSYDVKMKEKGDIPEGYSVSREKKERFSLILESASTNQTSMYLCASRIRGRVSETQYFGPGTRLLVL.

The chain is built from TRBV19 and TRBJ2-7; 9 nucleotides agree with TRBD2. CDR3 size: 14 residues. CDR1 is LNHDA and CDR2 is SQIVND in the germline V gene (reference sequence). Losses at the gene ends were 5 bases for V and 5 bases for J; bases not matched to a gene: 7. CDR3: CASSALAGFDEQYF. CDR3 nucleotides: TGTGCCAGTAGTGCCCTAGCGGGATTCGACGAGCAGTACTTC.

The chain joins TRBV14 to TRBJ1-5; D unresolved. Per germline, CDR1 SGHDN and CDR2 FVKESK. Trimming took off 8 bases at V and 0 bases at J, with 20 bases between the two ends. This CDR3 contains 17 residues. CDR3 sequence reads: CASPNRRHRHSNQPQHF. In DNA, the CDR3 is TGTGCCAGCCCCAATCGTCGACACCGACATAGCAATCAGCCCCAGCATTTT.

On this clone itself: One end of the junction fails to match germline, which may point to a read error. This chain connects TRBV9 to TRBJ2-5, with a tentative D call TRBD2 (6 bases). This CDR3 contains 14 residues. The germline V gene has CDR1 SGDLS and CDR2 YYNGEE. In DNA form, the CDR3 reads TGTGCCAGCAGCGTAGGGACTACTGAAGAGTCCCAGTACTTC. It codes for CASSVGTTEESQYF.

V gene TRBV4-2 combines with J gene TRBJ1-6, with D maybe TRBD1 (6 bases). V lost 0 bases and J 15 bases, leaving 18 bases between the germline ends. In germline, CDR1 is LGHNA, CDR2 YNFKEQ. The length of the CDR3 is 15 residues. The CDR3 is CASSQDRGGVNDLHF. DNA of the CDR3: TGTGCCAGCAGCCAAGATAGAGGGGGAGTAAACGACCTCCACTTT.

This chain links TRBV6-5 with TRBJ2-1, with 11 bases aligning to TRBD2. Trimming removed 0 bases from V and 6 bases from J; junction bases left unmatched: 4. This CDR3 is 16 amino acids long. Germline lookup yields CDR1 MNHEY and CDR2 SVGAGI. CDR3 sequence reads: CASSYSRLAGGNEQFF. Here the CDR3 DNA reads TGTGCCAGCAGTTACTCGAGGCTAGCGGGGGGCAATGAGCAGTTCTTC.

This clone was observed once. This chain links TRBV19 with TRBJ1-3, with D uncertain. Trimming stripped 5 bases from V and 1 base from J, with 3 bases between. Germline assignment: CDR1 LNHDA and CDR2 SQIVND (reference sequence). CDR3 size: 12 residues. CDR3 region: CASSPSGNTIYF. The CDR3, as DNA: TGTGCCAGTAGTCCTTCTGGAAACACCATATATTTT. The full variable domain, rest sourced from reference TRBV19 and TRBJ1-3, is DGGITQSPKYLFRKEGQNVTLSCEQNLNHDAMYWYRQDPGQGLRLIYYSQIVNDFQKGDIAEGYSVSREKKESFPLTVTSAQKNPTAFYLCASSPSGNTIYFGEGSWLTVV.

As regards this clone: A junction end diverges from the germline sequence, so it may reflect a read error. At the DNA level, this CDR3 is encoded by other sequences in the same sample as well. The chain is built from TRBV25-1 and TRBJ1-5, with D possibly matching TRBD1 (5 bases). CDR3 length equals 14 residues. Germline loops: CDR1 MGHDK, CDR2 SYGVNS. The CDR3: CASSSGGMSQPQHF. The CDR3 bases are TGCGCCAGCAGTTCGGGGGGGATGAGTCAGCCCCAGCATTTT.

The chain carries TRBV7-2 and TRBJ2-5; TRBD2 matches 9 bases. Unmatched junction bases numbered 6, after V lost 0 bases and J lost 1 base. Germline V gene lookup returns CDR1 SGHTA and CDR2 FQGNSA. The CDR3 consists of 17 residues. CDR3 nucleotide sequence: TGTGCCAGCAGCTTAGCGAGGCTAGCGGGGACCCAAGAGACCCAGTACTTC. Protein product: CASSLARLAGTQETQYF.